This TCR beta chain was captured by sequencing in a study of T cell changes during pregnancy in multiple sclerosis. This CDR3 region has 15 residues. The data were produced by immunoSEQ multiplex PCR, yet TCRdb's version contains in-frame clones alone and is incomplete. The sample has 70,000 to 80,000 clones, 80% to 90% seen once. Sequences were derived from peripheral blood, sampled before pregnancy. This clonotype was sampled from a female donor with multiple sclerosis, enrolled in a pregnancy study. The chain joins TRBV21-1 to TRBJ1-3; TRBD1 is taken as the D call from the table, unchecked against the DNA. TRBV21-1 is a recognized pseudogene. The CDR3 nucleotides read TGTGCCAGCAGCAATCAGGGGACCTCTGGAAACACCATATATTTT. Translated, it gives CASSNQGTSGNTIYF.